This TCR beta chain originates from a study of cytomegalovirus exposure and HLA in healthy donors. Regarding the study as a whole: Among the most significant clusters, several appeared linked to common viral pathogens in a later analysis. It was reported that TCR beta sequences correctly inferred the HLA-A and HLA-B alleles for most subjects.

Both 60 Vbeta primers and 13 Jbeta primers went into the PCR. Sequencing used immunoSEQ multiplex PCR; TCRdb keeps in-frame clones, though not all of them. The table lists roughly 100,000 clones, 75% of them singletons. V lost 2 bases to trimming and J lost 5 bases, with 18 bases between them. Germline values: CDR1 SGHTA, CDR2 FQGTGA. The CDR3 totals 16 residues. The count of this clone is one. The antigen remains undetermined. The clonotype comes from a man aged 40-55 years in good health and CMV-seronegative. Sample: PBMCs. The chain has TRBV7-3 and TRBJ1-2, with D perhaps TRBD1 (6 bases). The CDR3 loop reads CASSLGGTEGVYGYTF. CDR3 coding DNA: TGTGCCAGCAGCTTAGGGGGCACAGAAGGGGTGTATGGCTACACCTTC.